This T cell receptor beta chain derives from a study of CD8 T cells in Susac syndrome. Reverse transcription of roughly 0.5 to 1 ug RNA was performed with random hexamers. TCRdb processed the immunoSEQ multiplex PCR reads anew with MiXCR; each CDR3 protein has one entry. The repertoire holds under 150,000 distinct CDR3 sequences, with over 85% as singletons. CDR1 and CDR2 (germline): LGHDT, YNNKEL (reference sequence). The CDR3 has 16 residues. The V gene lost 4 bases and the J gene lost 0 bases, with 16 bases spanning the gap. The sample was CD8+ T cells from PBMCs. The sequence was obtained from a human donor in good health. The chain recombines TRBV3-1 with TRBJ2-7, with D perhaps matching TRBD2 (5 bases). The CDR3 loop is CASSPTAGTSSYEQYF. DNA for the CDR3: TGTGCCAGCAGCCCCACGGCGGGCACGAGCTCCTACGAGCAGTACTTC.